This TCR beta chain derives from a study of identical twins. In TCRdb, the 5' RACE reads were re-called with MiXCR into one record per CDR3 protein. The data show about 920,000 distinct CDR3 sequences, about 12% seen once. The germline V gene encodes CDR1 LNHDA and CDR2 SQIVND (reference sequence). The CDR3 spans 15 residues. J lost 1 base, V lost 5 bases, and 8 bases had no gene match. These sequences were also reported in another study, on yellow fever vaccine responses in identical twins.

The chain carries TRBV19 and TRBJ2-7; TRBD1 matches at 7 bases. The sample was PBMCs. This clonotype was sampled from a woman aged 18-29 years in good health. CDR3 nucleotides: TGTGCCAGTAGTCGTCGACAGGGTGAGTCCTACGAGCAGTACTTC. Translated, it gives CASSRRQGESYEQYF.